The sequence of this TCR beta chain was determined in a study of CXCR3-negative and CXCR3-positive naive CD8 T cells. For the study at large: The total count of TRB reads reached approximately 140 million, and each library contributed about 1.5 +/- 0.3 million.

Study results and limitations: CXCR3-expressing naive cells carried TRB CDR3s more hydrophobic than those of CXCR3-negative naive cells. TRBV-TRBJ usage matched between naive CXCR3-negative and CXCR3-positive cells but not between memory cells.

Comment on this clonotype: The antigen is unknown.

Germline V CDR1 and CDR2: MDHEN, SYDVKM. This CDR3 is built from 16 residues. Libraries of TRB cDNA were made by 5' RACE and carried UMIs. TCRdb re-analyzed the 5' RACE reads; it lists each CDR3 protein once, without DNA. Reported are tens of thousands of distinct CDR3 sequences; the ten largest clones contain approximately 0.6%. CD45RO-CCR7+CD27+CD95- expression identified naive CD8+ T cells. V usage is TRBV28 and J usage is TRBJ2-2; TCRdb's D gene call, TRBD1, goes unchecked for lack of DNA. Sequencing used naive CXCR3+ CD8+ T cells from blood. As for subset: CD45RO-CCR7+CD27+CD95- naive CD8+ T cells expressing CXCR3 (TNR3+). This receptor was obtained from a human donor in good health. Some clones in this sample may be carry-over from other donors' samples. The CDR3 protein is CASSLFGGSSTGELFF.